The subject of this entry is one TCR beta chain. The authors ran the immunoSEQ assay, v3.0, at survey level. Assay: immunoSEQ multiplex PCR; the TCRdb copy retains only in-frame clones and omits some. Among some 47,000 clones, 90% to 95% were seen once, and the ten largest hold less than 3%. The entry originates in a study of long-term antiretroviral therapy in people with HIV. Trimming took 6 bases from V and 8 from J, leaving 26 bases between them. This CDR3 is 16 amino acids long. Germline CDR1 is SGHTA and CDR2 is FQGNSA. There were no participants with HIV treated outside the United States. The gene calls are TRBV7-2 and TRBJ2-7, with a tentative D call TRBD2 (5 bases). Source: unsorted PBMCs, taken 3.7 years after starting antiretroviral therapy. The source of this sequence is a woman aged 45-59 years with HIV. CDR3 DNA sequence: TGTGCCAGCAGTTCGTCGCCTTCGGGGATCCCGGGCAAGCAGTACTTC. As protein: CASSSSPSGIPGKQYF.